Presented here are 2 T cell receptor beta chains from one specimen sequenced in a study of T-cell reconstitution after alpha-beta-depleted transplantation in children. Unique molecular identifiers were used in preparing the TCRbeta library. Via MiXCR, TCRdb re-called the PCR reads, giving one row per CDR3 protein. The table includes hundreds of thousands of distinct CDR3 sequences, 15% to 20% detected once. Specimen: PBMCs, mostly from graft donor cells, collected 360 days after TCRalphabeta/CD19-depleted stem cell transplant. The receptors originated from a boy less than two years old who had a stem cell transplant for Wiskott-Aldrich syndrome, so the T cells may come from the graft donor.

The genes are TRBV6-5 and TRBJ1-1; D unresolved. The CDR3 consists of 13 residues. Germline values: CDR1 MNHEY, CDR2 SVGAGI. V was clipped by 0 bases and J by 1 base, with 3 bases between them. CDR3 in DNA: TGTGCCAGCAGTTACTCGACGAACACTGAAGCTTTCTTT. Amino acids: CASSYSTNTEAFF.

The chain combines TRBV12-3 or TRBV12-4 with TRBJ2-3, with D perhaps assigned TRBD1 or TRBD2 (5 bases each). This CDR3 contains 12 residues. V gave up 5 bases and J gave up 10 bases, with 13 bases separating them. Written as DNA, the CDR3 is TGTGCCAGCAGTCGAGCAGGGAGTTCGCAGTATTTT. Amino acid sequence: CASSRAGSSQYF.